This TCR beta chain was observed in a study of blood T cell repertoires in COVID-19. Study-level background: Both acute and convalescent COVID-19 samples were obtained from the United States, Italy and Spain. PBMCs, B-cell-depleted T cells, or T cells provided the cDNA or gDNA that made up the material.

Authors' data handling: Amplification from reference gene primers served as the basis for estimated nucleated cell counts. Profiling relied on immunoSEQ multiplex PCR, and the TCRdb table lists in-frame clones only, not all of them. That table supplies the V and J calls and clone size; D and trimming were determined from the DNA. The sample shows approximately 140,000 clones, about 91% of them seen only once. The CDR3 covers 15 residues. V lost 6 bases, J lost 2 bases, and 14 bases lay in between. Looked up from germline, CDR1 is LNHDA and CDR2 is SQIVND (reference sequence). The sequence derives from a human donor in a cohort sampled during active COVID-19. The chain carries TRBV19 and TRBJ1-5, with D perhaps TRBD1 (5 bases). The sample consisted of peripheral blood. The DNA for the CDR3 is TGTGCCAGTAGGGGCGGCGGGGGTGGCAATCAGCCCCAGCATTTT. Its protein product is CASRGGGGGNQPQHF.